This is a list of T cell receptor beta chains from one sample in a study of cytomegalovirus exposure and HLA in healthy donors. Using immunoSEQ multiplex PCR, the repertoire was profiled, and TCRdb retains in-frame clones only, with some absent. Seen here are approximately 110,000 clones, about 76% observed once, and the top ten hold under 9.5%. The source material was PBMCs. The receptors shown here come from a man aged 40-55 years in good health and CMV-seronegative. CDR3s include the opening cysteine and the closing phenylalanine or tryptophan. The order of the fields is clone size, J gene, V gene, D gene, CDR3 protein, CDR3 DNA. D genes are given only for firm matches. Only part of the rows carry a size: once, few, many, or a class if the clone is expanded.

NA	TRBJ1-1	TRBV11-1	NA	CASSLAIRVSEAFF	TGTGCCAGCAGCTTAGCGATCCGGGTCAGTGAAGCTTTCTTT
NA	TRBJ2-5	TRBV5-1	TRBD2	CASSLGLAGVETQYF	TGCGCCAGCAGCTTGGGACTAGCGGGAGTAGAGACCCAGTACTTC
once	TRBJ1-4	TRBV28	NA	CASSPKTGLSEKLFF	TGTGCCAGCAGTCCTAAGACAGGCCTTAGTGAAAAACTGTTTTTT
NA	TRBJ2-2	TRBV9	TRBD2	CASSPSGGAYTGELFF	TGTGCCAGCAGCCCTAGCGGGGGGGCATACACCGGGGAGCTGTTTTTT
NA	TRBJ2-2	TRBV25-1	NA	CASSDGTGELFF	TGTGCCAGCAGTGACGGCACCGGGGAGCTGTTTTTT
NA	TRBJ2-7	TRBV6-5	NA	CASSPREGGRYEQYF	TGTGCCAGCAGTCCCCGGGAAGGAGGCCGATACGAGCAGTACTTC
NA	TRBJ1-2	TRBV7-9	NA	CSSSSRTALPNYGYTF	TGTTCCAGCAGCTCCCGGACAGCTCTGCCTAACTATGGCTACACCTTC
NA	TRBJ1-2	TRBV6-5	NA	CASSYNSYGYTF	TGTGCCAGCAGTTATAACAGCTATGGCTACACCTTC
NA	TRBJ2-7	TRBV9	TRBD1	CASSGTGNSYEQYF	TGTGCCAGCAGCGGGACAGGCAACTCCTACGAGCAGTACTTC
few	TRBJ2-3	TRBV6-5	NA	CASSDTRGPTDTQYF	TGTGCCAGTTCCGACACCAGGGGCCCTACAGATACGCAGTATTTT
medium-sized	TRBJ1-4	TRBV2	TRBD1	CASSVKGGVEASEKLFF	TGTGCCAGCAGTGTCAAAGGGGGCGTAGAGGCCTCCGAAAAACTGTTTTTT
few	TRBJ1-3	TRBV4-1	NA	CASSQGRSGNTIYF	TGCGCCAGCAGCCAGGGGCGCTCTGGAAACACCATATATTTT
NA	TRBJ2-5	TRBV7-8	TRBD2	CASSSGGFPPQETQYF	TGTGCCAGCAGCTCGGGGGGGTTTCCCCCCCAAGAGACCCAGTACTTC
few	TRBJ1-1	TRBV5-1	NA	CASTLRGAHTEAFF	TGCGCCAGCACCCTCCGGGGAGCACACACTGAAGCTTTCTTT
once	TRBJ2-1	TRBV11-1	TRBD2	CASSLEGGGLAGGYNEQFF	TGTGCCAGCAGCTTAGAAGGGGGAGGGCTAGCGGGGGGATACAATGAGCAGTTCTTC
NA	TRBJ2-1	TRBV9	NA	CASSVVGGWNEQFF	TGTGCCAGCAGCGTAGTTGGGGGCTGGAATGAGCAGTTCTTC
NA	TRBJ2-5	TRBV4-2	TRBD1	CASSRQGVGETQYF	TGTGCCAGCAGCCGACAGGGGGTAGGGGAGACCCAGTACTTC
NA	TRBJ1-2	TRBV4-1	NA	CASRPTGGLWNYTF	TGCGCCAGCCGACCAACGGGGGGGCTATGGAACTACACCTTC
NA	TRBJ2-5	TRBV19	NA	CASSPGTKETQYF	TGTGCCAGTAGTCCCGGGACAAAGGAGACCCAGTACTTC
NA	TRBJ2-1	TRBV4-1	TRBD1	CASSQSRTGGYYNEQFF	TGCGCCAGCAGCCAATCAAGGACAGGGGGGTACTACAATGAGCAGTTCTTC
few	TRBJ2-7	TRBV4-3	TRBD1	CASSQTSRTGMDYEQYF	TGCGCCAGCAGCCAAACGAGCCGGACAGGGATGGACTACGAGCAGTACTTC
NA	TRBJ1-2	TRBV20-1	NA	CSAKNRVGYTF	TGCAGTGCTAAAAACAGGGTTGGCTACACCTTC
once	TRBJ2-2	TRBV15	TRBD1	CATSREVTGTNGELFF	TGTGCCACCAGCAGAGAGGTGACAGGGACCAACGGGGAGCTGTTTTTT
few	TRBJ1-1	TRBV10-3	NA	CAIQGFGRTEAFF	TGTGCCATACAGGGTTTCGGGAGGACTGAAGCTTTCTTT
NA	TRBJ1-6	TRBV11-3	NA	CASSLESSSPLHF	TGTGCCAGCAGCTTAGAGTCCAGTTCACCCCTCCACTTT
NA	TRBJ1-4	TRBV7-6	NA	CASSLNTGTNEKLFF	TGTGCCAGCAGCTTAAACACAGGGACTAACGAAAAACTGTTTTTT
NA	TRBJ1-2	TRBV6-1	TRBD1	CASSGGTVVGSNYGYTF	TGTGCCAGCAGTGGAGGGACAGTCGTTGGCTCTAACTATGGCTACACCTTC
NA	TRBJ2-7	TRBV7-2	TRBD1	CASSPTGGRIYEQYF	TGTGCCAGCAGCCCGACAGGGGGGCGAATCTACGAGCAGTACTTC
few	TRBJ1-1	TRBV5-6	TRBD1	CASSWGTENTEAFF	TGTGCCAGCAGCTGGGGGACAGAGAACACTGAAGCTTTCTTT
once	TRBJ1-2	TRBV6-5	TRBD1	CASTEGARGYTF	TGTGCCAGCACCGAGGGGGCGCGAGGCTACACCTTC
NA	TRBJ2-2	TRBV7-9	NA	CASRGGATRRTGELFF	TGTGCCAGCAGGGGGGGGGCAACTCGCCGGACCGGGGAGCTGTTTTTT
NA	TRBJ2-5	TRBV9	NA	CASSGSPQETQYF	TGTGCCAGCAGCGGGAGCCCCCAAGAGACCCAGTACTTC
NA	TRBJ2-3	TRBV7-2	TRBD1	CASSFRDRSTDTQYF	TGTGCCAGCAGCTTCCGGGACAGGTCCACAGATACGCAGTATTTT
once	TRBJ1-2	TRBV5-1	TRBD1	CASSHPGQGDYGYTF	TGCGCCAGCAGCCATCCCGGACAGGGCGACTATGGCTACACCTTC
once	TRBJ2-3	TRBV5-1	TRBD2	CASSLGLAEGDTQYF	TGCGCCAGCAGCTTGGGACTAGCGGAAGGAGATACGCAGTATTTT
NA	TRBJ1-1	TRBV7-9	TRBD1	CASSFTGTGNLAFF	TGTGCCAGCAGCTTTACGGGGACAGGGAATTTGGCTTTCTTT
NA	TRBJ2-3	TRBV19	NA	CASMGTATTQYF	TGTGCCAGTATGGGGACTGCTACTACGCAGTATTTT
NA	TRBJ2-5	TRBV14	TRBD2	CASSPWTSWAQETQYF	TGTGCCAGCAGCCCTTGGACTAGCTGGGCCCAAGAGACCCAGTACTTC
NA	TRBJ1-1	TRBV6-1	NA	CASKNSGGTNTEAFF	TGTGCCAGCAAGAACTCCGGGGGAACCAACACTGAAGCTTTCTTT
once	TRBJ1-5	TRBV4-3	NA	CASSHDSGGNQPQHF	TGCGCCAGCAGCCATGACTCGGGGGGCAATCAGCCCCAGCATTTT
NA	TRBJ1-1	TRBV5-1	NA	CASSLVQGGAEAFF	TGCGCCAGCAGCTTGGTACAGGGCGGCGCTGAAGCTTTCTTT
once	TRBJ2-1	TRBV5-4	TRBD1	CASSPRTGNGYNEQFF	TGTGCCAGCAGCCCTCGGACAGGGAATGGCTACAATGAGCAGTTCTTC
NA	TRBJ1-2	TRBV7-9	TRBD1	CASGTGGEDGYTF	TGTGCCAGCGGTACAGGGGGAGAGGATGGCTACACCTTC
NA	TRBJ2-6	TRBV5-1	NA	CASSSRTSLAGANVLTF	TGCGCCAGCAGCTCCCGGACATCCCTGGCTGGGGCCAACGTCCTGACTTTC
once	TRBJ2-7	TRBV5-6	TRBD1	CASGTAGWYEQYF	TGTGCCAGTGGGACAGCTGGGTGGTACGAGCAGTACTTC
NA	TRBJ2-3	TRBV5-1	NA	CASSLALASTDTQYF	TGCGCCAGCAGCTTGGCGCTCGCGAGCACAGATACGCAGTATTTT
NA	TRBJ2-3	TRBV28	TRBD2	CASSNRLAVDTQYF	TGTGCCAGCAGCAACCGACTAGCGGTAGATACGCAGTATTTT
NA	TRBJ1-5	TRBV6-1	TRBD1	CASSDYRGDNQPQHF	TGTGCCAGCAGTGACTACAGGGGCGACAATCAGCCCCAGCATTTT
NA	TRBJ2-5	TRBV27	NA	CASSFRAGEETQYF	TGTGCCAGCAGTTTTCGGGCGGGTGAGGAGACCCAGTACTTC
NA	TRBJ1-3	TRBV7-2	NA	CASSVESFSGNTIYF	TGTGCCAGCAGCGTAGAAAGCTTCTCTGGAAACACCATATATTTT
NA	TRBJ1-3	TRBV5-1	NA	CASSLGGQGLLSRFGNTIYF	TGCGCCAGCAGCCTGGGTGGGCAGGGTCTCCTTTCTAGGTTTGGAAACACCATATATTTT
once	TRBJ1-2	TRBV4-2	TRBD1	CASSQELGDRAYYGYTF	TGTGCCAGCAGCCAAGAATTAGGGGACAGGGCCTATTATGGCTACACCTTC
few	TRBJ1-1	TRBV4-3	TRBD1	CASSQDTLQTGVRAFF	TGCGCCAGCAGCCAAGATACTCTCCAGACAGGGGTGAGGGCTTTCTTT
NA	TRBJ2-3	TRBV15	TRBD2	CATSRDPAGGGTDTQYF	TGTGCCACCAGCAGAGATCCGGCGGGGGGAGGCACAGATACGCAGTATTTT
few	TRBJ2-1	TRBV29-1	TRBD1	CSSGTGPRSEQFF	TGCAGCTCCGGGACAGGGCCACGAAGTGAGCAGTTCTTC